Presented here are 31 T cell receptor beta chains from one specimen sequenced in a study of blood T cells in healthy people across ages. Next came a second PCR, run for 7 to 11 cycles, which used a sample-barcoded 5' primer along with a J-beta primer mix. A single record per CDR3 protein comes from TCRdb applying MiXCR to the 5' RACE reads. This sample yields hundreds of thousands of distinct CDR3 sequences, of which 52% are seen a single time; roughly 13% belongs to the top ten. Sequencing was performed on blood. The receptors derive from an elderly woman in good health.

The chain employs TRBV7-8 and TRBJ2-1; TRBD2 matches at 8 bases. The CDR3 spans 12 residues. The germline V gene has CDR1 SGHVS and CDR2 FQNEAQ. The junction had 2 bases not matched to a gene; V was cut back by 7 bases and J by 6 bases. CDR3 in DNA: TGTGCCAGCATCGCGGGAGGCAATGAGCAGTTCTTC. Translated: CASIAGGNEQFF.

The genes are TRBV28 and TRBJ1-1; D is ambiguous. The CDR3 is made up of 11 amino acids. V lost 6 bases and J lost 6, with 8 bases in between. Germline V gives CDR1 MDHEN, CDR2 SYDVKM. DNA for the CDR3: TGTGCCAGCAGAGGTCCTTCTGAAGCTTTCTTT. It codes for CASRGPSEAFF.

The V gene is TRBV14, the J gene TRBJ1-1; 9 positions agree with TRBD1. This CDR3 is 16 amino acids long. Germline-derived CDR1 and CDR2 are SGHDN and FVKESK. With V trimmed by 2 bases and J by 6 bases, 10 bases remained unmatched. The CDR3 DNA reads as TGTGCCAGCAGCCAAATCGGCGTACAGGGGGCCGCTGAAGCTTTCTTT. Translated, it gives CASSQIGVQGAAEAFF.

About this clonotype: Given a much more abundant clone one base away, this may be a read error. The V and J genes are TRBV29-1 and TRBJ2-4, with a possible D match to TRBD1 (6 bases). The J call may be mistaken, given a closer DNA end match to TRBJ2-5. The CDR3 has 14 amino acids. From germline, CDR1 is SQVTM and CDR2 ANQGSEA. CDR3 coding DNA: TGCAGCCGGAGGTGGGACAAGGTACAAGAGACCCAGTACTTC. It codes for CSRRWDKVQETQYF.

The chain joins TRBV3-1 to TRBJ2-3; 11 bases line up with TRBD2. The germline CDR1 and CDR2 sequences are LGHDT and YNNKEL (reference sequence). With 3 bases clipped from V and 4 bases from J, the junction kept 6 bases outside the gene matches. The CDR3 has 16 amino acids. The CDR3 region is CASSQRIAGGSDTQYF. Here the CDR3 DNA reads TGTGCCAGCAGCCAGCGGATAGCGGGAGGGTCAGATACGCAGTATTTT.

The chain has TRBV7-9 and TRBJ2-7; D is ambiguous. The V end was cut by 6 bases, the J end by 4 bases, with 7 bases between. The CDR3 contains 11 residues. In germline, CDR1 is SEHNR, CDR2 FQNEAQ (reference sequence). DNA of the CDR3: TGTGCCAGCAGTGTTCTATACGAGCAGTACTTC. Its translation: CASSVLYEQYF.

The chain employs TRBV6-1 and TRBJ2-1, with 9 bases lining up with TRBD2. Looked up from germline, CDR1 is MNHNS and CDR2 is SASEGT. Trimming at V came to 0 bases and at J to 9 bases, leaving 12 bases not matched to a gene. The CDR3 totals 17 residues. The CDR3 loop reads CASSEAGLAKPRGEQFF. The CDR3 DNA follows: TGTGCCAGCAGTGAAGCCGGACTAGCGAAACCCCGCGGTGAGCAGTTCTTC.

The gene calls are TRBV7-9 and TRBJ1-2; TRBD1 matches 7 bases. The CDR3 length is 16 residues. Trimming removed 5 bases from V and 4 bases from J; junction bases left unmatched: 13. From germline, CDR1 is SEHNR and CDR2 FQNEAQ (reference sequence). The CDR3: CASSPRGDSSLYGYTF. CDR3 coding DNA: TGTGCCAGCAGCCCCCGAGGGGACAGCTCCCTCTATGGCTACACCTTC. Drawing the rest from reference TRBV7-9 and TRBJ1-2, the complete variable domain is DTGVSQNPRHKITKRGQNVTFRCDPISEHNRLYWYRQTLGQGPEFLTYFQNEAQLEKSRLLSDRFSAERPKGSFSTLEIQRTEQGDSAMYLCASSPRGDSSLYGYTFGSGTRLTVV.

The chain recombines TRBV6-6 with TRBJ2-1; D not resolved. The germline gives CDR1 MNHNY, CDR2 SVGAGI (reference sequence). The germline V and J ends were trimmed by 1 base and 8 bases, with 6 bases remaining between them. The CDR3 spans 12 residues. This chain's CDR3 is CASSYLEDEQFF. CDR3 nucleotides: TGTGCCAGCAGTTACTTGGAAGATGAGCAGTTCTTC.

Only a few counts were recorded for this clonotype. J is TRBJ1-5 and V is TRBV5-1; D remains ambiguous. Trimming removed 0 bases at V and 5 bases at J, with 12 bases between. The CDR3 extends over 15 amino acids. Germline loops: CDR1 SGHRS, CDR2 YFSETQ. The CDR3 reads CASSLGPEKHQPQHF. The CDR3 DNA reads TGCGCCAGCAGCTTGGGTCCGGAGAAGCATCAGCCCCAGCATTTT.

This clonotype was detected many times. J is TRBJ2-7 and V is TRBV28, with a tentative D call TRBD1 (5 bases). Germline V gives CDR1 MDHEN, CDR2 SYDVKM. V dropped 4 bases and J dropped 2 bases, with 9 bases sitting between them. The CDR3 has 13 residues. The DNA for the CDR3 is TGTGCCAGCAGTTCGACAGTTACCTACGAGCAGTACTTC. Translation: CASSSTVTYEQYF.

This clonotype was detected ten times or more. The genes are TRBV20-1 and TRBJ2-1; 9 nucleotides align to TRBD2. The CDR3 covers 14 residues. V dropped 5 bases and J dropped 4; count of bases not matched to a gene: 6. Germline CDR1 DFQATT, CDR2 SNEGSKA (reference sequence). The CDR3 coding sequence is TGCAGTGCTCCTAGCGGGAAGTTTTACAATGAGCAGTTCTTC. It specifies CSAPSGKFYNEQFF.

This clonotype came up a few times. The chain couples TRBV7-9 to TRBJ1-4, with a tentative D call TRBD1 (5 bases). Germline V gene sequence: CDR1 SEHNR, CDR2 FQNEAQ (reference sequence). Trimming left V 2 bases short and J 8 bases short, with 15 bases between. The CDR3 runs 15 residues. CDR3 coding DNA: TGTGCCAGCAGCTTACGAGCGACAGAGGCCGAAAAACTGTTTTTT. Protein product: CASSLRATEAEKLFF.

The CDR3 DNA reads TGTGCCAGCAGTTTGGGACCGAACCGGTCACCCCTCCACTTT. The encoded protein is CASSLGPNRSPLHF. This chain connects TRBV6-6 to TRBJ1-6, with a possible D match to TRBD1 (5 bases). Trimming cost V 4 bases and J 10 bases, with 14 bases left between them. Germline CDR1 MNHNY, CDR2 SVGAGI (reference sequence). The CDR3 has 14 residues.

The CDR3 loop is CASSERQGVGGNTIYF. The CDR3, as DNA: TGTGCCAGCAGTGAGCGGCAGGGGGTTGGTGGAAACACCATATATTTT. This sequence joins TRBV25-1 and TRBJ1-3, with 7 bases that match TRBD1. CDR3 size: 16 residues. In germline, CDR1 is MGHDK, CDR2 SYGVNS. Unmatched junction bases numbered 8, after V lost 3 bases and J lost 3 bases.

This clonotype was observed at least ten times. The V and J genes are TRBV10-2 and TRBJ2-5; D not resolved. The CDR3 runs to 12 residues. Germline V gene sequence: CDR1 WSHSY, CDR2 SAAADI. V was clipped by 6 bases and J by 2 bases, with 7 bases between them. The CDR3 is CASRAGQETQYF. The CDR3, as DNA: TGCGCCAGCAGGGCTGGTCAAGAGACCCAGTACTTC.

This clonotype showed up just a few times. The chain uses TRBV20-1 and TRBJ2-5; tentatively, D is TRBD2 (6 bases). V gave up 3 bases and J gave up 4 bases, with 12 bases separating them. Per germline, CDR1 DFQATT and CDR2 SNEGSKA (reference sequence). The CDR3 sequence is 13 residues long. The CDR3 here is CSARTSSAETQYF. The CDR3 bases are TGCAGTGCTAGGACTAGTTCGGCAGAGACCCAGTACTTC.

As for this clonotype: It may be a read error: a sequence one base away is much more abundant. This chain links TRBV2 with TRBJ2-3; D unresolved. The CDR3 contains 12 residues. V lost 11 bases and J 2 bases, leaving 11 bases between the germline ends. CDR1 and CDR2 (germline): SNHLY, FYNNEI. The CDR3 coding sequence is TGTGCCGGCAATCCGTCCACAGATACGCAGTATTTT. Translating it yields CAGNPSTDTQYF.

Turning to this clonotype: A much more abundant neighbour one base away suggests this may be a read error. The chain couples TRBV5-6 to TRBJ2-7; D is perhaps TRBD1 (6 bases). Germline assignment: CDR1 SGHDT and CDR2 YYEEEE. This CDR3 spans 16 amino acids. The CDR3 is CAGSPYPSGQVYEQYF. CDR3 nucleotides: TGTGCCGGCAGCCCATATCCCTCGGGACAAGTCTACGAGCAGTACTTC.

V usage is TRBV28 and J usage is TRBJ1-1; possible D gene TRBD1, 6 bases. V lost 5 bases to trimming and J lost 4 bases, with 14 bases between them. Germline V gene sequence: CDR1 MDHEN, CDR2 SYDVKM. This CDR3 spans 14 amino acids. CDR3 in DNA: TGTGCCAGCAGTATCCTGGGGGGCGGCACTGAAGCTTTCTTT. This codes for CASSILGGGTEAFF.

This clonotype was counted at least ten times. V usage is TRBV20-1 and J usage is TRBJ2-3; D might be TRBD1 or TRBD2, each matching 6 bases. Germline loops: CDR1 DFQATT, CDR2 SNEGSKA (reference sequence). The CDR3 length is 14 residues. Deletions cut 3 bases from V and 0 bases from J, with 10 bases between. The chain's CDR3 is CSAREGVSTDTQYF. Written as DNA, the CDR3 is TGCAGTGCTAGGGAGGGGGTTAGCACAGATACGCAGTATTTT.

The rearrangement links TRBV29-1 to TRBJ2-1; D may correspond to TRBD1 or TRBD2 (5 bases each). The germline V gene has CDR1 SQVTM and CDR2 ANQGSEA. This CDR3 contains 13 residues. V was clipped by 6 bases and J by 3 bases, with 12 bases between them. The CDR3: CSVRDQNYNEQFF. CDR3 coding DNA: TGCAGCGTCCGGGACCAGAACTACAATGAGCAGTTCTTC.

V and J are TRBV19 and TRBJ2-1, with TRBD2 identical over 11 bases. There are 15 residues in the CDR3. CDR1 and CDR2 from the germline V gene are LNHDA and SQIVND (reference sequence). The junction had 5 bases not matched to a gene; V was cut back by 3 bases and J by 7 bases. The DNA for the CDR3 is TGTGCCAGTAGTATGACTAGCGGGGCCCTTAATGAGCAGTTCTTC. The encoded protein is CASSMTSGALNEQFF.

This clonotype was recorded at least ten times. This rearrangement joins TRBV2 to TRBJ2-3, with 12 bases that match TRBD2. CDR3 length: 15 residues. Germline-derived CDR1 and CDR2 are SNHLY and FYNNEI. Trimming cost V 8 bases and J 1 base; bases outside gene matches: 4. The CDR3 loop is CASGRLAGGTDTQYF. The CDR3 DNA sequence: TGTGCCAGCGGGAGACTAGCGGGGGGCACAGATACGCAGTATTTT.

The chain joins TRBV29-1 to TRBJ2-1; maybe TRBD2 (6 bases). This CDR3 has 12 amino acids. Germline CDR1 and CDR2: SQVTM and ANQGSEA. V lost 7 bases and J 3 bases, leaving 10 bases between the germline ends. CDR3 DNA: TGCAGCGCTGGGACTGACTACAATGAGCAGTTCTTC. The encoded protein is CSAGTDYNEQFF.

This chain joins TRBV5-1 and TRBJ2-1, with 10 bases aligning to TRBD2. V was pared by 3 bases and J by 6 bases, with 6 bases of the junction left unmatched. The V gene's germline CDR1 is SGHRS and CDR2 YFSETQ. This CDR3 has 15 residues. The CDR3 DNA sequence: TGCGCCAGCAGCTCGGCAGCGGGGGGGGTCAATGAGCAGTTCTTC. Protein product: CASSSAAGGVNEQFF.

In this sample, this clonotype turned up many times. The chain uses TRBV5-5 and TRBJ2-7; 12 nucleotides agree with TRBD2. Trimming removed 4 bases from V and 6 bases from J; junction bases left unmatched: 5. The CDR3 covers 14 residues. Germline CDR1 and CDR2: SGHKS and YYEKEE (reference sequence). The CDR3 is CASSRLAGESEQYF. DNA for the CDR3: TGTGCCAGCAGCCGACTAGCGGGAGAGTCCGAGCAGTACTTC.

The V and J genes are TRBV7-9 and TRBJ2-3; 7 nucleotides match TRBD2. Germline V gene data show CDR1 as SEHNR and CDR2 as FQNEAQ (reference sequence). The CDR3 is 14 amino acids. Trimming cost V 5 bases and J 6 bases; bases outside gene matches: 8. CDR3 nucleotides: TGTGCCAGCAGCATAATGGGGGGGAAGGATACGCAGTATTTT. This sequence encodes CASSIMGGKDTQYF.

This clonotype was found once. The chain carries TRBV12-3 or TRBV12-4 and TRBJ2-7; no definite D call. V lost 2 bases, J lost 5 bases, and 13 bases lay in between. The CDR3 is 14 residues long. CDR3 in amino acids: CASSLRPGENEQYF. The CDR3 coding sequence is TGTGCCAGCAGTTTAAGGCCAGGAGAAAACGAGCAGTACTTC.

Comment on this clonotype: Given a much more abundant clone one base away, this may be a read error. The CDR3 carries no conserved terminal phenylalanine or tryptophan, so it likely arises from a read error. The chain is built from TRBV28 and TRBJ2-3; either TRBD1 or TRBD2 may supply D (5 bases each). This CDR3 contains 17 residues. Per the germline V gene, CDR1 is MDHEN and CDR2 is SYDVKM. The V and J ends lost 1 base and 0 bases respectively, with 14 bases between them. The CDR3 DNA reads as TGTGCCAGCAGTTTATTAGGGACGTCAACTAGCACAGATACGCAGTATCTT. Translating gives CASSLLGTSTSTDTQYL.

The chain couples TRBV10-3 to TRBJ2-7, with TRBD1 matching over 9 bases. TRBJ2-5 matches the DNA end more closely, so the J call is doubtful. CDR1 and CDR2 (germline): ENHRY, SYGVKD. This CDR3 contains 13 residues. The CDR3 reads CAISVTGGETQYF. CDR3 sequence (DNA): TGTGCCATCAGTGTGACAGGGGGGGAGACCCAGTACTTC.